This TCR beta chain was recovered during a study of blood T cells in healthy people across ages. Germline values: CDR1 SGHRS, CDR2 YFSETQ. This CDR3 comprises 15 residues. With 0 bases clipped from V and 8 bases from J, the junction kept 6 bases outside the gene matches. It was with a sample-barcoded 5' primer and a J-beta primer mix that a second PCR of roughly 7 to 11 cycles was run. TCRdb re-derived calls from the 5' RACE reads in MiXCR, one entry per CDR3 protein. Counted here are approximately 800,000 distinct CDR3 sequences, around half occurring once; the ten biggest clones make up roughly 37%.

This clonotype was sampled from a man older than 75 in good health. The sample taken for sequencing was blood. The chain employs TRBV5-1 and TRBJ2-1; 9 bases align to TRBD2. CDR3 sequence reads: CASSLGGSGSDEQFF. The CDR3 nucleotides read TGCGCCAGCAGCTTGGGTGGTAGCGGGAGCGATGAGCAGTTCTTC.